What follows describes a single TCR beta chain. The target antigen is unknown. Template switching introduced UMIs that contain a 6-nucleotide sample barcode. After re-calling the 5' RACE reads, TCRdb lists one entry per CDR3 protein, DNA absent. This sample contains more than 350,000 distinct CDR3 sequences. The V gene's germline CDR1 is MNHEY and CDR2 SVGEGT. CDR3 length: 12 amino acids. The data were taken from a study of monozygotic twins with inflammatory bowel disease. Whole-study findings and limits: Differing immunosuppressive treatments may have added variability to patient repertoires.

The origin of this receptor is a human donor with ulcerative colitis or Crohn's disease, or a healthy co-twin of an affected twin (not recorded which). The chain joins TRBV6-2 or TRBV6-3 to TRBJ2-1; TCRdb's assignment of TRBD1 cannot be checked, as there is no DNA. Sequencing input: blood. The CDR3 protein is CASSSAGEPQFF.